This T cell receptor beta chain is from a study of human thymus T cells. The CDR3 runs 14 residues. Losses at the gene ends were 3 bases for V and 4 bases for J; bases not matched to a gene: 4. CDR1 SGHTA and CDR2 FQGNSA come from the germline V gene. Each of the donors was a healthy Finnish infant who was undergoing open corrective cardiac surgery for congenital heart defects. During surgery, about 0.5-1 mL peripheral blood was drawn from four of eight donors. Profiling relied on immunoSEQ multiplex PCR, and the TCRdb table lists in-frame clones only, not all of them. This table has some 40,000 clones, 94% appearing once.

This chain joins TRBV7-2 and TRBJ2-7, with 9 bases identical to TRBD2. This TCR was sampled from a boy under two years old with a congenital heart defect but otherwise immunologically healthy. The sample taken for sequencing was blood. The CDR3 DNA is TGTGCCAGCAGCTTGGGCGGGGGGGTATACGAGCAGTACTTC. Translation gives CASSLGGGVYEQYF.